The 25 T cell receptor beta chains listed next were all sequenced from one sample in a study of regulatory T cells in long-lasting Graves disease. Time point here: newly diagnosed GD, antithyroid drugs for less than 3 months. RNA from PBMCs was the source of the TCR library. Both iRepertoire HTBI primers and Arm-PCR of CDR3 regions were used to build the TCR beta libraries. TCRdb re-called the multiplex PCR reads through MiXCR, storing one row per CDR3 protein. The sample has 530,000 or so distinct CDR3 sequences, 15% to 20% seen once; the top ten hold 12%. This sample was shared with a second study, whose subject was T cells in Graves' hyperthyroidism and ophthalmopathy.

The material was peripheral blood mononuclear cells (PBMCs), obtained at new diagnosis, from a patient treated with antithyroid drugs. These receptors all stem from a man aged 18 to 29 with Graves disease.

In its sample, this clonotype was seen a few times. The chain employs TRBV28 and TRBJ2-1, with a weak D call TRBD1 (6 bases). The germline gives CDR1 MDHEN, CDR2 SYDVKM. The length of the CDR3 is 17 residues. V was pared by 4 bases and J by 8 bases, with 24 bases between. Here the CDR3 reads CASSSAFLSLTGDEQFF. In DNA form, the CDR3 reads TGTGCCAGCAGTTCCGCCTTTCTATCACTGACAGGCGATGAGCAGTTCTTC.

Ten or more counts support this clonotype. The chain employs TRBV5-1 and TRBJ2-7; no clear D. Germline V gene data show CDR1 as SGHRS and CDR2 as YFSETQ. Trimming took 2 bases from V and 2 from J, leaving 8 bases between them. This CDR3 has 13 amino acids. DNA for the CDR3: TGCGCCAGCAGCTTAAATTTTCCCTACGAGCAGTACTTC. It yields the protein CASSLNFPYEQYF.

This clonotype appeared many times. Sequence at one end of the junction differs from germline and may be a read error. The chain links TRBV3-1 to TRBJ2-3; a possible D gene is TRBD2 (5 bases). This CDR3 comprises 12 residues. The germline V gene has CDR1 LGHDT and CDR2 YNNKEL (reference sequence). The CDR3 spells CASSHSGLRVVF. As DNA, the CDR3 is TGTGCCAGCAGCCATTCAGGACTCCGAGTTGTATTT.

This clonotype was picked up a small number of times. This could be a read error, since a much larger clone is one nucleotide away. The chain combines TRBV6-4 with TRBJ2-1, with 14 bases aligning to TRBD2. The CDR3 loop spans 15 amino acids. CDR1 is MRHNA and CDR2 is SNTAGT in the germline V gene. The CDR3 protein is CAGSDGTSGSNEQFF. The CDR3, as DNA: TGTGCCGGCAGTGACGGGACTAGCGGGAGCAATGAGCAGTTCTTC.

Ten or more counts support this clonotype. J is TRBJ2-7 and V is TRBV4-1; TRBD1 or TRBD2 may be the D gene (6 bases each). The CDR3 is 15 amino acids. The ends were cut back, 1 base at V and 3 bases at J, with 13 bases in the middle. Germline CDR1 MGHRA, CDR2 YSYEKL. As DNA, the CDR3 is TGCGCCAGCAGCCAAGTACGAGGGGGACTCTACGAGCAGTACTTC. It encodes CASSQVRGGLYEQYF.

This clonotype came up a few times. The V gene is TRBV11-2, the J gene TRBJ2-1; no clear D. Germline V lookup: CDR1 SGHAT, CDR2 FQNNGV. V shed 6 bases and J shed 2 bases, with 8 bases lying between them. This CDR3 is built from 13 residues. The DNA of the CDR3 is TGTGCCAGCAGGACGATAGCCTACAATGAGCAGTTCTTC. This translates into CASRTIAYNEQFF. The variable domain in full, completed from reference TRBV11-2 and TRBJ2-1, reads EAGVAQSPRYKIIEKRQSVAFWCNPISGHATLYWYQQILGQGPKLLIQFQNNGVVDDSQLPKDRFSAERLKGVDSTLKIQPAKLEDSAVYLCASRTIAYNEQFFGPGTRLTVL.

V gene TRBV7-8 combines with J gene TRBJ2-7; 14 bases agree with TRBD2. CDR3 length: 15 residues. V was pared by 5 bases and J by 5 bases, with 5 bases of the junction left unmatched. Per the germline V gene, CDR1 is SGHVS and CDR2 is FQNEAQ. Written as DNA, the CDR3 is TGTGCCAGCAGCGTAGGGGGACTAGCGGGAGACGAGCAGTACTTC. It yields the protein CASSVGGLAGDEQYF.

This sequence joins TRBV18 and TRBJ2-5; D unresolved. Trimming removed 3 bases from V and 1 base from J, with 6 bases in between. Germline values: CDR1 KGHSH, CDR2 LQKENI. The CDR3 is 13 amino acids. CDR3 region: CASSPRVQETQYF. The CDR3 DNA reads TGTGCCAGCTCACCCCGCGTCCAAGAGACCCAGTACTTC.

A remark on this clonotype: A much larger clone lies a single base off, so this may be a read error. This chain joins TRBV6-1 and TRBJ2-5; weak D call: TRBD2 (8 bases). V shed 8 bases and J shed 9 bases, with 19 bases lying between them. Germline loops: CDR1 MNHNS, CDR2 SASEGT. This CDR3 region has 13 residues. This CDR3 is CASGTVGREAQYF. CDR3 coding DNA: TGTGCCAGCGGGACAGTCGGGAGGGAGGCCCAGTACTTC.

This clonotype was observed at least ten times. The chain couples TRBV2 to TRBJ1-6; TRBD1 aligns across 8 bases. V shed 7 bases and J 4 bases; nucleotides not matched to a gene: 6. This CDR3 has 15 amino acids. The germline CDR1 and CDR2 sequences are SNHLY and FYNNEI. This CDR3 reads CASKEWTGYNSPLHF. CDR3 coding DNA: TGTGCCAGCAAGGAGTGGACAGGGTATAATTCACCCCTCCACTTT.

This clonotype occurred many times. The rearrangement links TRBV2 to TRBJ1-2; D possibly corresponds to TRBD1 (6 bases). Germline lookup yields CDR1 SNHLY and CDR2 FYNNEI. V was pared by 8 bases and J by 2 bases, with 18 bases between. The CDR3 contains 15 residues. The CDR3 bases are TGTGCCAGCTGTTTGGCCTGGGGGCCAAACTATGGCTACACCTTC. Amino acids: CASCLAWGPNYGYTF. The full variable domain, completed using reference TRBV2 and TRBJ1-2, is EPEVTQTPSHQVTQMGQEVILRCVPISNHLYFYWYRQILGQKVEFLVSFYNNEISEKSEIFDDQFSVERPDGSNFTLKIRSTKLEDSAMYFCASCLAWGPNYGYTFGSGTRLTVV.

This clonotype occurred a few times. The chain employs TRBV7-9 and TRBJ1-4; no definite D call. The CDR3 runs to 13 residues. Germline CDR1 is SEHNR and CDR2 is FQNEAQ (reference sequence). The V end was cut by 2 bases, the J end by 6 bases, with 7 bases between. CDR3 region: CASSLIRDEKLFF. CDR3 coding DNA: TGTGCCAGCAGCTTAATCCGGGATGAAAAACTGTTTTTT.

This clonotype was picked up many times. The chain is built from TRBV6-1 and TRBJ1-1; D ambiguous. Germline V gene sequence: CDR1 MNHNS, CDR2 SASEGT. The CDR3 extends over 13 amino acids. The germline V and J ends were trimmed by 7 bases and 4 bases, with 13 bases remaining between them. The CDR3 sequence: CASTQPGPTEAFF. CDR3 nucleotides: TGTGCCAGCACCCAGCCCGGGCCCACTGAAGCTTTCTTT.

With regard to this clonotype: A much larger clone lies a single base off, so this may be a read error. This rearrangement joins TRBV30 to TRBJ2-5, with D perhaps given as TRBD1 or TRBD2 (5 bases each). Looked up from germline, CDR1 is GTSNPN and CDR2 is SVGIG (reference sequence). Trimming cost V 8 bases and J 3 bases, with 13 bases left between them. The CDR3 covers 12 residues. The DNA for the CDR3 is TGTGCCCCACTAGGGACCGAAGAGACCCAGTACTTC. Amino acid sequence: CAPLGTEETQYF.

The J gene is TRBJ1-2, the V gene TRBV27; 7 nucleotides align to TRBD1. With V trimmed by 2 bases and J by 6 bases, 3 bases remained unmatched. This CDR3 comprises 13 residues. Per germline, CDR1 MNHEY and CDR2 SMNVEV (reference sequence). The CDR3, as DNA: TGTGCCAGCAGTTTAAGGGGGCGAGATGGCTACACCTTC. It codes for CASSLRGRDGYTF.

The sample holds many counts of this clonotype. This chain uses TRBV28 with TRBJ1-2, with D uncertain. Germline V gives CDR1 MDHEN, CDR2 SYDVKM. The V end was cut by 8 bases, the J end by 3 bases, with 13 bases between. The CDR3 spans 13 residues. CDR3 residues: CASHTPPYYGYTF. In nucleotides, the CDR3 is TGTGCCAGCCACACACCCCCTTACTATGGCTACACCTTC.

This clonotype was seen more than once but under ten times. The chain combines TRBV29-1 with TRBJ1-1; D not resolved. The CDR3 is made up of 12 amino acids. Germline assignment: CDR1 SQVTM and CDR2 ANQGSEA. The V and J ends lost 6 bases and 0 bases respectively, with 8 bases between them. The CDR3: CSVPAVNTEAFF. The CDR3 nucleotides are TGCAGCGTCCCGGCCGTGAACACTGAAGCTTTCTTT.

Many counts were recorded for this clonotype. V usage is TRBV12-3 or TRBV12-4 and J usage is TRBJ1-2, with D unclear. The CDR3 is 18 residues long. The ends were cut back, 3 bases at V and 0 bases at J, with 20 bases in the middle. The CDR3 DNA reads TGTGCCAGCAGTTTCGGCTTTGGTTGGGCAGCTCCTAACTATGGCTACACCTTC. It encodes CASSFGFGWAAPNYGYTF.

This clonotype was picked up a small number of times. The CDR3 DNA is TGTGCCAGCAGTTCCGTTGGGGGCGTTCTCTACGAGCAGTACTTC. Translation: CASSSVGGVLYEQYF. The chain couples TRBV27 to TRBJ2-7, with D tentatively TRBD1 (6 bases). In germline, CDR1 is MNHEY, CDR2 SMNVEV (reference sequence). With 4 bases removed from V and 3 bases from J, the gap between germline ends came to 16 bases. The CDR3 extends over 15 amino acids.

This clonotype was seen many times. This rearrangement joins TRBV11-1 to TRBJ2-7, with 9 bases that match TRBD2. Germline CDR1 reads SGHAT; CDR2 reads FQDESV (reference sequence). V trimming: 2 bases; J trimming: 4 bases; junction bases outside the gene matches: 3. The CDR3 length is 14 residues. The CDR3 spells CASSLLREGYEQYF. The CDR3 bases are TGTGCCAGCAGCTTACTGCGGGAGGGGTACGAGCAGTACTTC.

The sample holds many counts of this clonotype. This chain connects TRBV12-3 or TRBV12-4 to TRBJ2-1; 12 positions match TRBD2. V shed 2 bases, J shed 10 bases, and the junction held 3 bases outside the gene matches. This CDR3 spans 14 amino acids. In nucleotides, the CDR3 is TGTGCCAGCAGTTTACTAGCGGGAGGGCGGGAGCAGTTCTTC. Encoded protein: CASSLLAGGREQFF.

This clonotype was seen repeatedly, ten times or more. The V call is TRBV2, the J call TRBJ1-1; tentative D call: TRBD1 (5 bases). The CDR3 has 14 residues. Germline lookup yields CDR1 SNHLY and CDR2 FYNNEI. Deletions cut 8 bases from V and 1 base from J, with 14 bases between. The CDR3: CASGGKAANTEAFF. The CDR3 nucleotides are TGTGCCAGCGGGGGTAAGGCGGCGAACACTGAAGCTTTCTTT.

This clonotype occurred a few times. The J gene is TRBJ2-1, the V gene TRBV14; 7 bases fit TRBD1. The CDR3 contains 15 residues. The trim removed 3 bases at V and 4 bases at J, leaving 6 bases unmatched. Germline CDR1 and CDR2: SGHDN and FVKESK. Here the CDR3 reads CASSHWGQTYNEQFF. As DNA, the CDR3 is TGTGCCAGCAGCCATTGGGGACAGACATACAATGAGCAGTTCTTC.

This clonotype was seen repeatedly, ten times or more. The chain links TRBV3-1 to TRBJ2-7; 7 bases are a match to TRBD2. Germline V gene lookup returns CDR1 LGHDT and CDR2 YNNKEL (reference sequence). With V trimmed by 4 bases and J by 4 bases, 10 bases remained unmatched. CDR3 length: 15 amino acids. The chain's CDR3 is CASSPGLVLGYEQYF. In nucleotides, the CDR3 is TGTGCCAGCAGCCCCGGACTAGTTCTGGGATACGAGCAGTACTTC.

The chain uses TRBV15 and TRBJ1-2, with no clear D. Germline lookup yields CDR1 LNHNV and CDR2 YYDKDF (reference sequence). The CDR3 is 12 residues long. Trimming shortened V by 1 base and J by 5 bases, and 5 bases separated the two germline ends. The CDR3 coding sequence is TGTGCCACCAGCAGAGTGGGGTATGGCTACACCTTC. It specifies CATSRVGYGYTF.